The entry below gives a single T cell receptor (beta chain) sequence along with its context. Its antigen is unidentified. The sample is drawn from a study of CD4+ T cells in melanoma. Study-wide findings and caveats: Diverse differentiation states were reported for melanoma neoantigen-specific CD4+ T cells. A reported correlation linked neoantigen-specific CD4+ T cells to CD8+, macrophage and B cell function.

Unmatched junction bases numbered 6, after V lost 2 bases and J lost 6 bases. Looked up from germline, CDR1 is SEHNR and CDR2 is FQNEAQ (reference sequence). The CDR3 contains 15 residues. The repertoire was sequenced with immunoSEQ multiplex PCR; TCRdb's copy has only in-frame clones and lacks some. The repertoire holds more than 15,000 clones, roughly four fifths seen once, with approximately 12% in the top ten. The chain uses TRBV7-9 and TRBJ2-2; 7 positions agree with TRBD1. The receptor was isolated from a human donor with melanoma. Material for sequencing was cells from a culture (not recorded whether cultured in vitro). CDR3 residues: CASSLPSTGAGELFF. The CDR3, as DNA: TGTGCCAGCAGCTTACCATCAACAGGGGCCGGGGAGCTGTTTTTT.